This TCR beta chain came from a study of control samples from healthy donors and cancer patients. The CDR3 spans 15 residues. From germline, CDR1 is SGHNT and CDR2 YYREEE (reference sequence). V was shortened by 0 bases and J by 5 bases, with 13 bases between the two germline ends. The assay was immunoSEQ multiplex PCR, and TCRdb's table has in-frame clones only and misses some. The table includes fewer than 60,000 clones, 65% to 90% detected once. This clonotype was obtained from a woman aged 45-65 years with lung cancer. V gene TRBV5-4 combines with J gene TRBJ2-3; perhaps D is TRBD1 or TRBD2 (6 bases each). The specimen sequenced was PBMCs. Written as DNA, the CDR3 is TGTGCCAGCAGCTTGGAGGGGGGCCGGAAAGATACGCAGTATTTT. Residues: CASSLEGGRKDTQYF.